The 17 T cell receptor beta chains presented below share a single source sample, sequenced in a study of blood T cell repertoires in COVID-19. Only in-frame clones appear in the TCRdb table, and some are missing; sequencing was by immunoSEQ multiplex PCR. The profile shows more than 110,000 clones, approximately 78% of them singletons. Material for sequencing was peripheral blood. These receptors were obtained from a woman of 80 years or more with acute or convalescent COVID-19.

The V gene is TRBV5-6, the J gene TRBJ1-5, with 7 bases identical to TRBD1. CDR1 SGHDT and CDR2 YYEEEE come from the germline V gene. V lost 4 bases to trimming and J lost 9 bases; unmatched junction nucleotides: 10. This CDR3 has 14 residues. CDR3 DNA: TGTGCCAGCAGCATAGGACAGGCCGCGGGGCCCCAGCATTTT. This codes for CASSIGQAAGPQHF.

The V gene is TRBV2, the J gene TRBJ2-7; D is ambiguous. The CDR3 length is 12 residues. CDR1 is SNHLY and CDR2 is FYNNEI in the germline V gene. The V gene lost 3 bases and the J gene lost 4 bases, with 7 bases spanning the gap. The CDR3 loop is CASSDNYYEQYF. CDR3 DNA: TGTGCCAGCAGTGATAACTATTACGAGCAGTACTTC. Using reference TRBV2 and TRBJ2-7 for the parts outside the CDR3, the full variable domain is EPEVTQTPSHQVTQMGQEVILRCVPISNHLYFYWYRQILGQKVEFLVSFYNNEISEKSEIFDDQFSVERPDGSNFTLKIRSTKLEDSAMYFCASSDNYYEQYFGPGTRLTVT.

This clone turned up a few times. The rearrangement links TRBV7-2 to TRBJ1-6, with D possibly TRBD1 on 5 matching bases. The germline CDR1 and CDR2 sequences are SGHTA and FQGNSA. Trimming stripped 8 bases from V and 9 bases from J, with 14 bases between. The CDR3 loop spans 13 amino acids. The CDR3 loop is CASSPGGISPLHF. CDR3 in DNA: TGTGCCAGCTCCCCCGGGGGGATTTCACCCCTCCACTTT. The entire variable domain, with the rest obtained from reference TRBV7-2 and TRBJ1-6, is as follows: GAGVSQSPSNKVTEKGKDVELRCDPISGHTALYWYRQSLGQGLEFLIYFQGNSAPDKSGLPSDRFSAERTGGSVSTLTIQRTQQEDSAVYLCASSPGGISPLHFGNGTRLTVT.

The chain joins TRBV19 to TRBJ1-2; D possibly corresponds to TRBD1 (6 bases). Germline assignment: CDR1 LNHDA and CDR2 SQIVND (reference sequence). V lost 7 bases and J lost 4, with 19 bases in between. The length of the CDR3 is 15 residues. CDR3 bases: TGTGCCAGTAAAGCTCGTACAGGGTCGAGCTATGGCTACACCTTC. Translating it yields CASKARTGSSYGYTF.

The genes are TRBV2 and TRBJ2-3, with 7 bases identical to TRBD2. The CDR3 loop spans 15 amino acids. J gave up 4 bases and V 3 bases, and 7 bases lay outside the gene matches. Germline CDR1 SNHLY, CDR2 FYNNEI. The chain's CDR3 is CASSDPAGSSDTQYF. The CDR3 region has the DNA TGTGCCAGCAGTGACCCAGCGGGATCATCAGATACGCAGTATTTT.

The chain joins TRBV2 to TRBJ2-1, with 14 nucleotides matching TRBD2. CDR3 length: 16 residues. CDR1 SNHLY and CDR2 FYNNEI come from the germline V gene. J lost 6 bases, V lost 7 bases, and 8 bases had no gene match. Written as DNA, the CDR3 is TGTGCCAGCAACCCGACTAGCGGGAGGGCCTTCAATGAGCAGTTCTTC. Translating gives CASNPTSGRAFNEQFF.

The gene calls are TRBV5-1 and TRBJ2-7; D might be TRBD2 (6 bases). This CDR3 contains 14 residues. Trimming stripped 0 bases from V and 5 bases from J, with 12 bases between. The V gene's germline CDR1 is SGHRS and CDR2 YFSETQ. CDR3 residues: CASSLVPGEHEQYF. The CDR3 DNA is TGCGCCAGCAGCTTGGTTCCGGGGGAACACGAGCAGTACTTC.

The chain carries TRBV27 and TRBJ2-2; D not certain. V dropped 2 bases and J dropped 6 bases, with 10 bases sitting between them. The CDR3 totals 14 residues. CDR1 MNHEY and CDR2 SMNVEV come from the germline V gene (reference sequence). The CDR3 reads CASSLGHASGELFF. The DNA of the CDR3 is TGTGCCAGCAGTTTAGGGCATGCCTCCGGGGAGCTGTTTTTT.

This clone was detected only once. The gene calls are TRBV5-6 and TRBJ1-1; D possibly corresponds to TRBD1 (6 bases). The V and J ends lost 2 bases and 4 bases respectively, with 18 bases between them. This CDR3 spans 16 amino acids. From germline, CDR1 is SGHDT and CDR2 YYEEEE. The CDR3 sequence is CASSFPGGARGTEAFF. The CDR3 bases are TGTGCCAGCAGCTTCCCGGGGGGCGCTCGGGGCACTGAAGCTTTCTTT.

The chain joins TRBV30 to TRBJ1-5; maybe TRBD1 (5 bases). In germline, CDR1 is GTSNPN, CDR2 SVGIG (reference sequence). The V end lost 0 bases, the J end lost 0 bases, and 18 bases lay between the germline ends. The CDR3 is made up of 18 amino acids. CDR3 coding DNA: TGTGCCTGGAGTGTACGAGGGCGGGGGAGAAATAGCAATCAGCCCCAGCATTTT. Its protein is CAWSVRGRGRNSNQPQHF.

The chain links TRBV11-3 to TRBJ2-1; D may be TRBD2 (7 bases). V dropped 2 bases and J dropped 2 bases, with 10 bases sitting between them. CDR3 length: 15 residues. CDR1 SGHNT and CDR2 YENEEA come from the germline V gene. The CDR3 region has the DNA TGTGCCAGCAGCTTATGGGGGGGCACCTACAATGAGCAGTTCTTC. Translation: CASSLWGGTYNEQFF. The full variable domain, with the rest looked up from reference TRBV11-3 and TRBJ2-1, is EAGVVQSPRYKIIEKKQPVAFWCNPISGHNTLYWYLQNLGQGPELLIRYENEEAVDDSQLPKDRFSAERLKGVDSTLKIQPAELGDSAVYLCASSLWGGTYNEQFFGPGTRLTVL.

The chain combines TRBV6-5 with TRBJ2-7, with 7 bases matching TRBD1. The CDR3 has 15 amino acids. The germline CDR1 and CDR2 sequences are MNHEY and SVGAGI. Germline trimming cut 9 bases from V and 2 bases from J; bases unmatched to any gene: 13. CDR3: CASRTPGQSPYEQYF. Here the CDR3 DNA reads TGTGCCAGTAGAACCCCGGGACAGAGCCCCTACGAGCAGTACTTC.

This rearrangement joins TRBV18 to TRBJ2-5; 7 bases map to TRBD1. The junction had 4 bases not matched to a gene; V was cut back by 3 bases and J by 3 bases. Per germline, CDR1 KGHSH and CDR2 LQKENI. This CDR3 spans 14 amino acids. This CDR3 is CASSPRGTEETQYF. The CDR3 DNA sequence: TGTGCCAGCTCACCTAGAGGGACAGAAGAGACCCAGTACTTC.

The J gene is TRBJ2-1, the V gene TRBV2; a weak D match, TRBD2 (5 bases). The CDR3 is 12 residues long. The germline V gene encodes CDR1 SNHLY and CDR2 FYNNEI. Trimming left V 6 bases short and J 7 bases short, with 10 bases between. The CDR3 sequence is CASSDDYNEQFF. The DNA of the CDR3 is TGTGCCAGCAGCGATGACTATAATGAGCAGTTCTTC.

CDR3 sequence (DNA): TGTGCCAGCAGCCAAGATCGTAAGGGGTTGGAGCAGTACTTC. Its protein product is CASSQDRKGLEQYF. The rearrangement joins TRBV4-2 to TRBJ2-7, with a possible D match to TRBD1 (5 bases). This CDR3 comprises 14 residues. Germline CDR1 and CDR2: LGHNA and YNFKEQ. V was trimmed by 0 bases and J by 7 bases, leaving 13 bases between them.

This chain's CDR3 is CAWSAGLGYEQYF. CDR3 in DNA: TGTGCCTGGAGTGCAGGGTTAGGCTACGAGCAGTACTTC. The chain carries TRBV30 and TRBJ2-7, with D possibly TRBD1 on 5 matching bases. CDR3 length equals 13 residues. Trimming cost V 1 base and J 3 bases, with 10 bases left between them. In germline, CDR1 is GTSNPN, CDR2 SVGIG (reference sequence).

This sequence joins TRBV15 and TRBJ2-7; TRBD1 is a possible D gene (6 bases). Germline values: CDR1 LNHNV, CDR2 YYDKDF (reference sequence). The CDR3 contains 12 residues. V lost 5 bases, J lost 4 bases, and 9 bases lay in between. Here the CDR3 DNA reads TGTGCCACCAGCGCGGACAGTTACGAGCAGTACTTC. Protein: CATSADSYEQYF.